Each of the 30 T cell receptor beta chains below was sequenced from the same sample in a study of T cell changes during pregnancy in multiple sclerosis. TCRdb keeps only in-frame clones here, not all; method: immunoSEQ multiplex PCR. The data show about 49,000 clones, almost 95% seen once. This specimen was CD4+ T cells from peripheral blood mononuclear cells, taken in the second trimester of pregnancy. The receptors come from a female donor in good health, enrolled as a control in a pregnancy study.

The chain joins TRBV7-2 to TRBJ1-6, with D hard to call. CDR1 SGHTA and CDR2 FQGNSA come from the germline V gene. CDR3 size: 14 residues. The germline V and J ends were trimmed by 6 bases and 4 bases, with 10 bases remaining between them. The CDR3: CASSITDYNSPLHF. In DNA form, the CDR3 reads TGTGCCAGCAGTATTACAGATTATAATTCACCCCTCCACTTT. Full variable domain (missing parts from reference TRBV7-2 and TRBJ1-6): GAGVSQSPSNKVTEKGKDVELRCDPISGHTALYWYRQSLGQGLEFLIYFQGNSAPDKSGLPSDRFSAERTGGSVSTLTIQRTQQEDSAVYLCASSITDYNSPLHFGNGTRLTVT.

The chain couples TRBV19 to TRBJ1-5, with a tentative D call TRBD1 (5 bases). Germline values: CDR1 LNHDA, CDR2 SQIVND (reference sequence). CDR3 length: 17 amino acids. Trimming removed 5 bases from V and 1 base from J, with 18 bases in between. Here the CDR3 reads CASSPLGGGRSNQPQHF. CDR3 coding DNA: TGTGCCAGTAGTCCCCTTGGGGGGGGTCGAAGCAATCAGCCCCAGCATTTT.

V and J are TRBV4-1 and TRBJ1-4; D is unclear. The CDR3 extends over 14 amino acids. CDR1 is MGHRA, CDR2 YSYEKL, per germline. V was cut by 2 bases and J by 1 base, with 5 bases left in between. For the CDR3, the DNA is TGCGCCAGCAGCCAATCGGGAACTAATGAAAAACTGTTTTTT. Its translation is CASSQSGTNEKLFF.

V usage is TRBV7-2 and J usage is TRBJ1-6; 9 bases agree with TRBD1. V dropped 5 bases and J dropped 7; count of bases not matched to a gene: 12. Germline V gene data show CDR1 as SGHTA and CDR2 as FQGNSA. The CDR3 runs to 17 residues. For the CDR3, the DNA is TGTGCCAGCAGCCGGTTTAACACCGGGACAGGGAATTCACCCCTCCACTTT. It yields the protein CASSRFNTGTGNSPLHF.

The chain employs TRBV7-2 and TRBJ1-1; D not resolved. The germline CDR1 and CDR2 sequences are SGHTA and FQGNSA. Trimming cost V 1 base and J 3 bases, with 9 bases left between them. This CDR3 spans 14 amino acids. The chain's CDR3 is CASSLERSHTEAFF. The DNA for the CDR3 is TGTGCCAGCAGCTTAGAGCGGAGTCACACTGAAGCTTTCTTT.

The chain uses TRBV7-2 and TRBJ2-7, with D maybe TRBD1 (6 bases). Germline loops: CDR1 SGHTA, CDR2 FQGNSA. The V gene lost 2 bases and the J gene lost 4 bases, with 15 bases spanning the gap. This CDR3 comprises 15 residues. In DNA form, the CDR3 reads TGTGCCAGCAGCTTACAAATCGGACAGACTTACGAGCAGTACTTC. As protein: CASSLQIGQTYEQYF.

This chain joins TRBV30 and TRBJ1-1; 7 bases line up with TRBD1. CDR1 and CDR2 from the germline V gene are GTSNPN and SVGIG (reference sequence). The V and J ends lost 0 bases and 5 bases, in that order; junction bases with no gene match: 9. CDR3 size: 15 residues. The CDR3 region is CAWSVRSGGGTEAFF. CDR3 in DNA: TGTGCCTGGAGTGTAAGGTCAGGGGGTGGGACTGAAGCTTTCTTT.

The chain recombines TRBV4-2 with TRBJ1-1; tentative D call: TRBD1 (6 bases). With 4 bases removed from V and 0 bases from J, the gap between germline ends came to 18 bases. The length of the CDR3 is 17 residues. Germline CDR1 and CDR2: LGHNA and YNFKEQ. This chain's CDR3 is CASSPWRGGIMNTEAFF. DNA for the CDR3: TGTGCCAGCAGCCCCTGGAGGGGGGGAATTATGAACACTGAAGCTTTCTTT.

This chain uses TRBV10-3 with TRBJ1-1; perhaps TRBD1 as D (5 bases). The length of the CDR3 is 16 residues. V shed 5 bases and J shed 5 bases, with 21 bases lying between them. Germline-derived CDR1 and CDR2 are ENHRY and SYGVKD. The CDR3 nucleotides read TGTGCCATCAGTCCCCCAGCCGGGCGGGGGAGGACTGAAGCTTTCTTT. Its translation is CAISPPAGRGRTEAFF.

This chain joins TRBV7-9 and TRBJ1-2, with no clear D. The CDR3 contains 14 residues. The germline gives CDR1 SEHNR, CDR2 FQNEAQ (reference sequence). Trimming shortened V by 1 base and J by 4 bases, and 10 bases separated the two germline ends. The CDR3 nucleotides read TGTGCCAGCAGCTTAGTAGCAGTAAGCTATGGCTACACCTTC. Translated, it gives CASSLVAVSYGYTF.

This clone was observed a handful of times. The CDR3: CASRRRNSNQPQHF. CDR3 coding DNA: TGTGCCAGCAGGAGAAGAAATAGCAATCAGCCCCAGCATTTT. The chain uses TRBV6-5 and TRBJ1-5, with D unclear. The CDR3 length is 14 residues. The V end lost 6 bases, the J end lost 0 bases, and 9 bases lay between the germline ends. The germline V gene has CDR1 MNHEY and CDR2 SVGAGI.

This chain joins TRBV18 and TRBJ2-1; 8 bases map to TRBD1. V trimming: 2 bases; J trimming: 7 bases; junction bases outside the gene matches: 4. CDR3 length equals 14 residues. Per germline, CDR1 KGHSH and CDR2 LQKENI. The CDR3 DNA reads TGTGCCAGCTCACCAATCCAGGGGGCTAATGAGCAGTTCTTC. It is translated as CASSPIQGANEQFF.

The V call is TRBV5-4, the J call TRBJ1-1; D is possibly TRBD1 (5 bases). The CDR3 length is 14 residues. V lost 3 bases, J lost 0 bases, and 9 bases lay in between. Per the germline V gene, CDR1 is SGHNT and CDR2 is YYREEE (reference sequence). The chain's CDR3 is CASSSTVMNTEAFF. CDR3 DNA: TGTGCCAGCAGCTCGACAGTCATGAACACTGAAGCTTTCTTT.

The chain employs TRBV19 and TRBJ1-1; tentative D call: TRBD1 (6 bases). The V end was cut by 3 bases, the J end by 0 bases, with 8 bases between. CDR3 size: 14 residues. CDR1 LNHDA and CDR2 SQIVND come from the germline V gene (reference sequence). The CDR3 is CASSIDRLNTEAFF. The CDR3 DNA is TGTGCCAGTAGTATTGACAGGTTGAACACTGAAGCTTTCTTT.

Here the CDR3 DNA reads TGTGCCAGCAGCTTTTTCTTGAGGGGGGAGACCCAGTACTTC. Translating it yields CASSFFLRGETQYF. This chain connects TRBV5-8 to TRBJ2-5; D is possibly TRBD1 (6 bases). The V gene lost 2 bases and the J gene lost 5 bases, with 13 bases spanning the gap. Germline CDR1 is SGHTS and CDR2 is YDEGEE. The CDR3 consists of 14 residues.

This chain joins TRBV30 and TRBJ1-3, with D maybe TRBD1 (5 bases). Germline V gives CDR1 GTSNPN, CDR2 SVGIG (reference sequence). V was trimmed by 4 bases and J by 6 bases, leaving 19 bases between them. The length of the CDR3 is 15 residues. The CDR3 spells CAWIPDIIFPNTIYF. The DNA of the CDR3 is TGTGCCTGGATCCCGGACATAATTTTCCCAAACACCATATATTTT.

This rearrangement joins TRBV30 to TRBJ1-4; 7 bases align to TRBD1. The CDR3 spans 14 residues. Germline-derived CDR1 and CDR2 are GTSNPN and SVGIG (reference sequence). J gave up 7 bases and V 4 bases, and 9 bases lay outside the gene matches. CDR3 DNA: TGTGCCTGGACCACAGGGGAGGAGGGTGAAAAACTGTTTTTT. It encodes CAWTTGEEGEKLFF.

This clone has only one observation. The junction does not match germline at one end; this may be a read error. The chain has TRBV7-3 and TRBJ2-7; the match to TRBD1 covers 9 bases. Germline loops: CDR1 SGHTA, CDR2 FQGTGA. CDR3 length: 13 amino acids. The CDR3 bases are TGTGCCAGCAGCATAACGACAGGGGGCGAGCAGTACTTC. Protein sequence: CASSITTGGEQYF.

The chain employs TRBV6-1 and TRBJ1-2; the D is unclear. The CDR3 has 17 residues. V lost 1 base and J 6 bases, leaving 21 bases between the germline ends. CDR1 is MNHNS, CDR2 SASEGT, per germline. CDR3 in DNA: TGTGCCAGCAGTGAAGTGATTCGTACATCCCGCCAGAATGGCTACACCTTC. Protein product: CASSEVIRTSRQNGYTF.

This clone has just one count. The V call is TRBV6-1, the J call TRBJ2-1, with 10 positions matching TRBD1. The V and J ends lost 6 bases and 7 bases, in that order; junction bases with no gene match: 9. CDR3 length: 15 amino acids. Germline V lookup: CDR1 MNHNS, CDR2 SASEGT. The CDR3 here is CASRGDRGGWNEQFF. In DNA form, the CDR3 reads TGTGCCAGCAGGGGGGACAGGGGTGGGTGGAATGAGCAGTTCTTC.

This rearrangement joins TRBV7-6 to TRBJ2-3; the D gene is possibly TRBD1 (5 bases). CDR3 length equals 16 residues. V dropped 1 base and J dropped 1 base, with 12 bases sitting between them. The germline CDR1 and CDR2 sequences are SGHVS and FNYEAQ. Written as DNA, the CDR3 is TGTGCCAGCAGCTTAGAGGGGCCGGTGGGCACAGATACGCAGTATTTT. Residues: CASSLEGPVGTDTQYF.

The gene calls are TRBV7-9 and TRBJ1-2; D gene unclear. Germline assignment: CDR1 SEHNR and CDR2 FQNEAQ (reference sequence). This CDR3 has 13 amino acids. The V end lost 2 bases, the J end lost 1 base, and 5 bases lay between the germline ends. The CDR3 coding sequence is TGTGCCAGCAGCTTAACAGTTAACTATGGCTACACCTTC. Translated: CASSLTVNYGYTF.

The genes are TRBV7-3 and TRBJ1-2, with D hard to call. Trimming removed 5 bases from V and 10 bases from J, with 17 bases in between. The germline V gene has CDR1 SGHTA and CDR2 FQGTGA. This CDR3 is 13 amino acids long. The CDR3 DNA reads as TGTGCCAGCAGCCCGAGGCCGGGATCCTACTACACCTTC. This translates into CASSPRPGSYYTF.

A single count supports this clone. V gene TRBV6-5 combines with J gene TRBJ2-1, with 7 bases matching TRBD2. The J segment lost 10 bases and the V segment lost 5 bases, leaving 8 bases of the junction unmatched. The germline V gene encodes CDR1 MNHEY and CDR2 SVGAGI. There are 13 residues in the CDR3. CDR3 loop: CASSRKAGSEQFF. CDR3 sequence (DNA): TGTGCCAGCAGTAGAAAAGCGGGGTCCGAGCAGTTCTTC.

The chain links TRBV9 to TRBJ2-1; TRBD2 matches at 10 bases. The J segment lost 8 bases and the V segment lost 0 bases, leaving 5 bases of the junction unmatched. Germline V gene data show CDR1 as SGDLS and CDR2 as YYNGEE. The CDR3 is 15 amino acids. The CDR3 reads CASSVEPSGGYEQFF. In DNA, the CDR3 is TGTGCCAGCAGCGTAGAGCCTAGCGGGGGTTATGAGCAGTTCTTC.

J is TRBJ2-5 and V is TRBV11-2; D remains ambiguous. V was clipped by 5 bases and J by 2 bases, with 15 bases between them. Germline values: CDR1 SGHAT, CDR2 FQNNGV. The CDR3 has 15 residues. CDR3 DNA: TGTGCCAGCAGCCGCATTCGTACAAATCAAGAGACCCAGTACTTC. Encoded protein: CASSRIRTNQETQYF. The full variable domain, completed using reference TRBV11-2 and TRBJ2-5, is EAGVAQSPRYKIIEKRQSVAFWCNPISGHATLYWYQQILGQGPKLLIQFQNNGVVDDSQLPKDRFSAERLKGVDSTLKIQPAKLEDSAVYLCASSRIRTNQETQYFGPGTRLLVL.

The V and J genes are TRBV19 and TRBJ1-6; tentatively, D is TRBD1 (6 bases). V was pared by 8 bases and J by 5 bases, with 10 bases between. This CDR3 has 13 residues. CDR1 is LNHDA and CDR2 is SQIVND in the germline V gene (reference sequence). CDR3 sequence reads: CASAGQNNSPLHF. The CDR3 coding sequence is TGTGCCAGTGCCGGACAGAATAATTCACCCCTCCACTTT.

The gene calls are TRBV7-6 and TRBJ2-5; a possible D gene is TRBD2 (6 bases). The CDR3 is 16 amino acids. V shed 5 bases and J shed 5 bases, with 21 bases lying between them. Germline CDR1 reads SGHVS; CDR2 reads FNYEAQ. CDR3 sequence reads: CASSQSVPGVGETQYF. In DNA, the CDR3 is TGTGCCAGCAGCCAATCCGTTCCGGGGGTCGGGGAGACCCAGTACTTC.

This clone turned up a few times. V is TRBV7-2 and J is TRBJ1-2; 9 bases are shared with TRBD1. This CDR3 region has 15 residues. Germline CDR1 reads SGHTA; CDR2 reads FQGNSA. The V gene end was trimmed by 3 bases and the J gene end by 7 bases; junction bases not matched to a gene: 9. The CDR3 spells CASSLDRGLIFGYTF. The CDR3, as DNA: TGTGCCAGCAGCTTGGACAGGGGATTAATCTTTGGCTACACCTTC.

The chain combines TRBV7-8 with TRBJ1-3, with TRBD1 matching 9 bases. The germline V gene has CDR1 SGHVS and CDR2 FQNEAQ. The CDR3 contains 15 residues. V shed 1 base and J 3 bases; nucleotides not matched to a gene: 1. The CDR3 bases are TGTGCCAGCAGCTTAGTGGGACAGGGTGGAAACACCATATATTTT. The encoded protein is CASSLVGQGGNTIYF.